This T cell receptor beta chain was retrieved from a study of cytomegalovirus exposure and HLA in healthy donors. Turning to the study itself: Sequencing of 150 million to 200 million T cells in an earlier analysis found 100 million to 140 million unique TCR beta sequences. Study observations and caveats: Many donors carried some public TCRs, although rarity characterized most TCR sequences.

Donors were nominally healthy when sampled, though unrecorded immune exposures were likely. A note on this clone: Antigen: not known. A read error may account for a junction end that differs from germline.

The PCR was carried out with 60 Vbeta primers and 13 Jbeta primers. The assay was immunoSEQ multiplex PCR, and TCRdb's table has in-frame clones only and misses some. The top ten hold 0.7% to 0.95% of the sample, which has 180,000 or so clones, about 82% seen once. The germline V gene has CDR1 SEHNR and CDR2 FQNEAQ (reference sequence). The CDR3 has 17 amino acids. This TCR came from a woman between 18 and 29 years old in good health and CMV-seronegative. The sample comprised PBMCs. This chain joins TRBV7-9 and TRBJ2-3; 9 bases line up with TRBD1. The chain's CDR3 is CSSSPRGQGGIADTQYF. In DNA form, the CDR3 reads TGTTCCAGCAGCCCCAGGGGACAGGGCGGAATCGCAGATACGCAGTATTTT.